The 27 T cell receptor beta chains listed next were all sequenced from one sample in a study of radiotherapy plus CTLA-4 blockade in lung cancer. The assay was immunoSEQ multiplex PCR, and TCRdb's table has in-frame clones only and misses some. The sample consists of about 80,000 clones, approximately 80% of them appearing once. This material consisted of peripheral blood, taken from a patient treated with radiotherapy plus ipilimumab. The source of these receptors is a human donor with non-small cell lung cancer who had stable disease on radiotherapy plus ipilimumab.

This sequence joins TRBV5-4 and TRBJ2-1; possibly TRBD1 or TRBD2 for D (6 bases each). This CDR3 region has 18 residues. Per germline, CDR1 SGHNT and CDR2 YYREEE (reference sequence). The germline V and J ends were trimmed by 2 bases and 7 bases, with 25 bases remaining between them. For the CDR3, the DNA is TGTGCCAGCAGCTTATTTTTCGGGGGCAGCCTAAGGTTGAATGAGCAGTTCTTC. It specifies CASSLFFGGSLRLNEQFF.

This clone has just a few counts. V and J are TRBV19 and TRBJ2-7; D gene ambiguous. Germline values: CDR1 LNHDA, CDR2 SQIVND (reference sequence). V was pared by 4 bases and J by 0 bases, with 4 bases between. The CDR3 sequence is 12 residues long. The CDR3 coding sequence is TGTGCCAGTAGTAGAACCTCCTACGAGCAGTACTTC. This translates into CASSRTSYEQYF.

V is TRBV7-2 and J is TRBJ2-3; D is unresolved. The V and J ends lost 5 bases and 1 base respectively, with 4 bases between them. The germline gives CDR1 SGHTA, CDR2 FQGNSA. This CDR3 has 12 residues. CDR3 sequence (DNA): TGTGCCAGCAGCGCACGCACAGATACGCAGTATTTT. Its protein is CASSARTDTQYF.

The rearrangement uses TRBV5-4 and TRBJ1-1; no firm D call. Germline V gene sequence: CDR1 SGHNT, CDR2 YYREEE (reference sequence). V dropped 3 bases and J dropped 0 bases, with 12 bases sitting between them. CDR3 length: 15 amino acids. The CDR3 DNA is TGTGCCAGCAGCTCACCGGGAGGTATGAACACTGAAGCTTTCTTT. Residues: CASSSPGGMNTEAFF.

The rearrangement uses TRBV7-6 and TRBJ1-6; possible D gene TRBD1, 6 bases. Trimming removed 2 bases at V and 10 bases at J, with 15 bases between. The CDR3 runs to 15 residues. Germline values: CDR1 SGHVS, CDR2 FNYEAQ. The CDR3 nucleotides read TGTGCCAGCAGCTTATTGGGGCGGGACAAATCACCCCTCCACTTT. Amino acids: CASSLLGRDKSPLHF.

V gene TRBV6-5 combines with J gene TRBJ1-1; D is ambiguous. The length of the CDR3 is 13 residues. V dropped 7 bases and J dropped 4 bases, with 13 bases sitting between them. Germline-derived CDR1 and CDR2 are MNHEY and SVGAGI. The CDR3 nucleotides are TGTGCCAGCACCGTATGGGTCGGCACTGAAGCTTTCTTT. Translation gives CASTVWVGTEAFF.

The chain couples TRBV29-1 to TRBJ1-1, with D perhaps TRBD1 (6 bases). Per germline, CDR1 SQVTM and CDR2 ANQGSEA. Trimming stripped 1 base from V and 3 bases from J, with 15 bases between. CDR3 length: 15 residues. Here the CDR3 reads CSVEGQGQGDTEAFF. The CDR3 nucleotides are TGCAGCGTTGAAGGGCAGGGGCAAGGGGACACTGAAGCTTTCTTT.

This chain joins TRBV28 and TRBJ2-7; 7 bases are shared with TRBD2. Trimming took 2 bases from V and 3 from J; bases not matched to a gene: 7. Germline V gene data show CDR1 as MDHEN and CDR2 as SYDVKM. The CDR3 sequence is 15 residues long. The CDR3 sequence: CASSLRGSGGYEQYF. The CDR3 bases are TGTGCCAGCAGTTTACGCGGGAGCGGAGGCTACGAGCAGTACTTC. The full variable domain, in which reference TRBV28 and TRBJ2-7 provide the parts outside the CDR3, is DVKVTQSSRYLVKRTGEKVFLECVQDMDHENMFWYRQDPGLGLRLIYFSYDVKMKEKGDIPEGYSVSREKKERFSLILESASTNQTSMYLCASSLRGSGGYEQYFGPGTRLTVT.

The rearrangement uses TRBV30 and TRBJ2-6; no definite D call. Germline loops: CDR1 GTSNPN, CDR2 SVGIG (reference sequence). V dropped 3 bases and J dropped 4 bases, with 10 bases sitting between them. CDR3 size: 14 residues. CDR3 sequence: CAWRDFRGANVLTF. Written as DNA, the CDR3 is TGTGCCTGGAGGGATTTTAGAGGGGCCAACGTCCTGACTTTC.

The chain uses TRBV5-4 and TRBJ2-3, with D possibly being TRBD1 (6 bases). The CDR3 is 16 residues long. From germline, CDR1 is SGHNT and CDR2 YYREEE (reference sequence). Trimming removed 3 bases at V and 6 bases at J, with 20 bases between. CDR3 region: CASSSPQGSGSDTQYF. The CDR3 bases are TGTGCCAGCAGCTCTCCACAGGGTTCAGGTTCCGATACGCAGTATTTT.

The rearrangement joins TRBV30 to TRBJ1-5; 7 bases fit TRBD1. The CDR3 extends over 15 amino acids. CDR1 and CDR2 from the germline V gene are GTSNPN and SVGIG (reference sequence). J lost 5 bases, V lost 0 bases, and 7 bases had no gene match. The CDR3 region has the DNA TGTGCCTGGAGTGTACTAGGGGGCGAAGATCAGCCCCAGCATTTT. This translates into CAWSVLGGEDQPQHF. The full variable domain, in which reference TRBV30 and TRBJ1-5 provide the parts outside the CDR3, is SQTIHQWPATLVQPVGSPLSLECTVEGTSNPNLYWYRQAAGRGLQLLFYSVGIGQISSEVPQNLSASRPQDRQFILSSKKLLLSDSGFYLCAWSVLGGEDQPQHFGDGTRLSIL.

The chain carries TRBV6-1 and TRBJ1-4, with 8 bases aligning to TRBD1. The germline V gene has CDR1 MNHNS and CDR2 SASEGT. The CDR3 loop spans 13 amino acids. Trimming cost V 5 bases and J 10 bases; bases outside gene matches: 6. CDR3 bases: TGTGCCAGCAGTTATACAGGGGGAGGAAAACTGTTTTTT. It codes for CASSYTGGGKLFF.

The CDR3 bases are TGTGCCAGCAACCAGGGGGCGAGTAACCAAGAGACCCAGTACTTC. Protein: CASNQGASNQETQYF. V usage is TRBV9 and J usage is TRBJ2-5; 8 nucleotides align to TRBD1. Losses at the gene ends were 6 bases for V and 0 bases for J; bases not matched to a gene: 7. The CDR3 is 15 residues long. Germline lookup yields CDR1 SGDLS and CDR2 YYNGEE.

The chain links TRBV7-8 to TRBJ1-4; D uncertain. CDR1 is SGHVS, CDR2 FQNEAQ, per germline. The length of the CDR3 is 13 residues. Trimming pared 5 bases from V and 5 bases from J, leaving 9 bases between. The CDR3 DNA sequence: TGTGCCAGCAGCGTCGGGTACAATGAAAAACTGTTTTTT. Its translation is CASSVGYNEKLFF. The whole variable domain, filled in from reference TRBV7-8 and TRBJ1-4, reads GAGVSQSPRYKVAKRGQDVALRCDPISGHVSLFWYQQALGQGPEFLTYFQNEAQLDKSGLPSDRFFAERPEGSVSTLKIQRTQQEDSAVYLCASSVGYNEKLFFGSGTQLSVL.

DNA for the CDR3: TGTGCCAGCAGTCCGGCGGGGGGGGAGTACAATGAGCAGTTCTTC. As protein: CASSPAGGEYNEQFF. V is TRBV11-2 and J is TRBJ2-1; TRBD2 matches at 9 bases. The germline V gene encodes CDR1 SGHAT and CDR2 FQNNGV. The CDR3 consists of 15 residues. With V trimmed by 6 bases and J by 4 bases, 7 bases remained unmatched.

The V call is TRBV5-4, the J call TRBJ1-1, with 7 bases that match TRBD1. CDR1 SGHNT and CDR2 YYREEE come from the germline V gene (reference sequence). This CDR3 spans 15 amino acids. Trimming took 3 bases from V and 6 from J; bases not matched to a gene: 11. The DNA for the CDR3 is TGTGCCAGCAGCTCGACGACAGGGAGGAGGGCTGAAGCTTTCTTT. Residues: CASSSTTGRRAEAFF.

The rearrangement links TRBV11-2 to TRBJ2-5; 10 nucleotides agree with TRBD2. Trimming at V came to 1 base and at J to 2 bases, leaving 4 bases not matched to a gene. The CDR3 runs to 16 residues. Germline V gives CDR1 SGHAT, CDR2 FQNNGV. CDR3 sequence reads: CASSLGAGGIQETQYF. The CDR3, as DNA: TGTGCCAGCAGCTTAGGAGCGGGGGGGATACAAGAGACCCAGTACTTC.

This clone was found a few times. The genes are TRBV7-3 and TRBJ2-6; D is ambiguous. Germline V gene sequence: CDR1 SGHTA, CDR2 FQGTGA. Trimming removed 1 base at V and 0 bases at J, with 7 bases between. This CDR3 contains 16 residues. The CDR3 sequence: CASSLMGSSGANVLTF. CDR3 coding DNA: TGTGCCAGCAGCTTAATGGGCAGCTCTGGGGCCAACGTCCTGACTTTC.

The V call is TRBV19, the J call TRBJ2-1; no reliable D call. Trimming left V 3 bases short and J 7 bases short, with 7 bases between. The length of the CDR3 is 12 residues. The V gene's germline CDR1 is LNHDA and CDR2 SQIVND (reference sequence). In nucleotides, the CDR3 is TGTGCCAGTAGTATTAGGAAGAATGAGCAGTTCTTC. This sequence encodes CASSIRKNEQFF.

V gene TRBV9 combines with J gene TRBJ1-1, with TRBD1 as a possible D gene (6 bases). The germline V gene encodes CDR1 SGDLS and CDR2 YYNGEE. This CDR3 is built from 17 residues. V was shortened by 0 bases and J by 1 base, with 16 bases between the two germline ends. In DNA form, the CDR3 reads TGTGCCAGCAGCGTAGGGGGCTCGGGACACCCGAACACTGAAGCTTTCTTT. The encoded protein is CASSVGGSGHPNTEAFF. Looking up the rest from reference TRBV9 and TRBJ1-1 gives the full variable domain: DSGVTQTPKHLITATGQRVTLRCSPRSGDLSVYWYQQSLDQGLQFLIQYYNGEERAKGNILERFSAQQFPDLHSELNLSSLELGDSALYFCASSVGGSGHPNTEAFFGQGTRLTVV.

This rearrangement joins TRBV18 to TRBJ2-6; 10 positions agree with TRBD2. CDR1 and CDR2 from the germline V gene are KGHSH and LQKENI. The V gene end was trimmed by 8 bases and the J gene end by 0 bases; junction bases not matched to a gene: 13. The CDR3 has 19 residues. The CDR3 DNA sequence: TGTGCCAGCCGCACTTCGCCGGGACTAGCGAGCTCTGGGGCCAACGTCCTGACTTTC. Translation gives CASRTSPGLASSGANVLTF.

This chain uses TRBV28 with TRBJ1-2; possible D gene TRBD1, 5 bases. Trimming shortened V by 10 bases and J by 4 bases, and 10 bases separated the two germline ends. CDR1 is MDHEN and CDR2 is SYDVKM in the germline V gene. This CDR3 spans 11 amino acids. The CDR3 protein is CATSGFYGYTF. As DNA, the CDR3 is TGTGCCACCTCAGGGTTCTATGGCTACACCTTC.

This sequence joins TRBV5-6 and TRBJ1-2; perhaps TRBD1 as D (6 bases). The germline gives CDR1 SGHDT, CDR2 YYEEEE. This CDR3 comprises 13 residues. V gave up 3 bases and J gave up 6 bases, with 12 bases separating them. The CDR3, as DNA: TGTGCCAGCAGCTACTCTACAGGGCATGGCTACACCTTC. It translates to CASSYSTGHGYTF.

This chain links TRBV30 with TRBJ1-2; TRBD1 agrees at 10 bases. The CDR3 totals 16 residues. Germline-derived CDR1 and CDR2 are GTSNPN and SVGIG (reference sequence). After removal of 0 bases from V and 2 bases from J, the junction contained 6 bases not matched to a gene. The CDR3 protein is CAWSVIGDRGNYGYTF. The DNA of the CDR3 is TGTGCCTGGAGTGTAATCGGGGACAGGGGAAACTATGGCTACACCTTC.

V and J are TRBV11-2 and TRBJ1-2; possible D gene TRBD1, 5 bases. V lost 1 base and J lost 2, with 11 bases in between. The CDR3 covers 15 residues. The germline V gene has CDR1 SGHAT and CDR2 FQNNGV. The CDR3 nucleotides read TGTGCCAGCAGCTTAGGGACGGGACTGAACTATGGCTACACCTTC. Protein sequence: CASSLGTGLNYGYTF. The full variable domain, with the rest looked up from reference TRBV11-2 and TRBJ1-2, is EAGVAQSPRYKIIEKRQSVAFWCNPISGHATLYWYQQILGQGPKLLIQFQNNGVVDDSQLPKDRFSAERLKGVDSTLKIQPAKLEDSAVYLCASSLGTGLNYGYTFGSGTRLTVV.

The chain has TRBV6-1 and TRBJ1-1; D gene ambiguous. This CDR3 region has 12 residues. V lost 0 bases and J lost 4, with 3 bases in between. CDR1 MNHNS and CDR2 SASEGT come from the germline V gene. The CDR3 is CASSEALTEAFF. The CDR3 DNA reads TGTGCCAGCAGTGAAGCCCTCACTGAAGCTTTCTTT.

V is TRBV7-9 and J is TRBJ2-5, with 7 bases aligning to TRBD2. Germline V gene sequence: CDR1 SEHNR, CDR2 FQNEAQ (reference sequence). Trimming cost V 3 bases and J 1 base; bases outside gene matches: 5. This CDR3 spans 15 amino acids. The CDR3 is CASSFGGTIQETQYF. The DNA for the CDR3 is TGTGCCAGCAGCTTTGGCGGGACTATCCAAGAGACCCAGTACTTC.